This T cell receptor beta chain was sequenced during a study of shared clonotypes between healthy human individuals. Each sorted subset replicate got 200 ng genomic DNA, tens of thousands of genomes. Sequencing used immunoSEQ multiplex PCR; TCRdb keeps in-frame clones, though not all of them. The sample contains over 2 million clones, 85% to 95% of which appear only once. CDR1 and CDR2 (germline): SGHRS, YFSETQ. The V end lost 5 bases, the J end lost 2 bases, and 10 bases lay between the germline ends. The CDR3 totals 13 residues. V gene TRBV5-1 combines with J gene TRBJ2-5; no clear D gene. This clonotype was obtained from a man aged 18 to 35 in good health. The sequencing input was naive CD4+ T cells sorted from blood. Noted subset: CD45RA+ positively selected. The CDR3 protein is CASSDGPQETQYF. For the CDR3, the DNA is TGCGCCAGCAGTGACGGTCCTCAAGAGACCCAGTACTTC. The full variable domain, rest sourced from reference TRBV5-1 and TRBJ2-5, is KAGVTQTPRYLIKTRGQQVTLSCSPISGHRSVSWYQQTPGQGLQFLFEYFSETQRNKGNFPGRFSGRQFSNSRSEMNVSTLELGDSALYLCASSDGPQETQYFGPGTRLLVL.